These T cell receptor beta chains were read from a single sample in a study of cytomegalovirus exposure and HLA in healthy donors. Assay used: immunoSEQ multiplex PCR; TCRdb lists only in-frame clones, some missing. Altogether over 110,000 clones are present, 73% being singletons, with the ten largest covering 1.3%. The sample was PBMCs. The receptors stem from a woman in her forties in good health and CMV-seronegative. Both conserved end residues are part of each CDR3. Each record gives: J gene, clone size, V gene, D gene, CDR3 protein, CDR3 DNA. D genes are given only for firm matches. Size values are once, few and many counts, or a class for expanded clones, and some rows have none.

j_call: TRBJ2-3
clone_size: .
v_call: TRBV18
d_call: TRBD1
cdr3_aa: CASSRSGTGIPDTQYF
cdr3_nt: TGTGCCAGCTCGCGCAGCGGGACAGGGATCCCAGATACGCAGTATTTT

j_call: TRBJ2-2
clone_size: .
v_call: TRBV5-1
d_call: TRBD2
cdr3_aa: CASSDHRGGLTGELFF
cdr3_nt: TGCGCCAGCAGCGATCACCGGGGGGGATTAACCGGGGAGCTGTTTTTT

j_call: TRBJ1-5
clone_size: .
v_call: TRBV7-9
d_call: .
cdr3_aa: CASGSGNSNQPQHF
cdr3_nt: TGTGCCAGCGGGTCAGGGAATAGCAATCAGCCCCAGCATTTT

j_call: TRBJ2-3
clone_size: .
v_call: TRBV7-3
d_call: TRBD2
cdr3_aa: CASSSKSGAGTDTQYF
cdr3_nt: TGTGCCAGCAGCTCCAAGAGCGGGGCGGGCACAGATACGCAGTATTTT

j_call: TRBJ1-2
clone_size: .
v_call: TRBV27
d_call: .
cdr3_aa: CASSFGAGDYGYTF
cdr3_nt: TGTGCCAGCAGTTTCGGTGCGGGGGACTATGGCTACACCTTC

j_call: TRBJ1-2
clone_size: .
v_call: TRBV7-2
d_call: TRBD1
cdr3_aa: CASSLEPGQSAIYGYTF
cdr3_nt: TGTGCCAGCAGCTTAGAGCCGGGACAGAGCGCTATCTATGGCTACACCTTC

j_call: TRBJ1-1
clone_size: .
v_call: TRBV2
d_call: .
cdr3_aa: CASSDPLNLGPEAFF
cdr3_nt: TGTGCCAGCAGTGATCCATTGAATTTGGGGCCTGAAGCTTTCTTT

j_call: TRBJ1-4
clone_size: .
v_call: TRBV5-1
d_call: .
cdr3_aa: CASSLDKDFNEKLFF
cdr3_nt: TGCGCCAGCAGCTTGGATAAGGACTTTAATGAAAAACTGTTTTTT

j_call: TRBJ2-3
clone_size: .
v_call: TRBV7-2
d_call: .
cdr3_aa: CASSTRNTDTQYF
cdr3_nt: TGTGCCAGCAGCACTCGAAACACAGATACGCAGTATTTT

j_call: TRBJ1-4
clone_size: once
v_call: TRBV5-5
d_call: .
cdr3_aa: CASNGGMLDEKLFF
cdr3_nt: TGTGCCAGCAACGGGGGGATGTTGGATGAAAAACTGTTTTTT

j_call: TRBJ2-7
clone_size: once
v_call: TRBV29-1
d_call: .
cdr3_aa: CSVSRRGSYEQYF
cdr3_nt: TGCAGCGTTTCCCGTCGCGGCTCCTACGAGCAGTACTTC

j_call: TRBJ1-5
clone_size: .
v_call: TRBV19
d_call: TRBD1
cdr3_aa: CASSAGTGSIRNQPQHF
cdr3_nt: TGTGCCAGTAGTGCCGGGACAGGGTCTATCCGCAATCAGCCCCAGCATTTT

j_call: TRBJ2-7
clone_size: .
v_call: TRBV4-1
d_call: .
cdr3_aa: CASSQTRGLHEQYF
cdr3_nt: TGCGCCAGCAGCCAAACACGGGGGTTGCACGAGCAGTACTTC

j_call: TRBJ2-6
clone_size: few
v_call: TRBV6-1
d_call: TRBD1
cdr3_aa: CASGQDASGANVLTF
cdr3_nt: TGTGCCAGCGGACAGGACGCCTCTGGGGCCAACGTCCTGACTTTC

j_call: TRBJ1-1
clone_size: many
v_call: TRBV4-1
d_call: .
cdr3_aa: CASSARTGVNTEAFF
cdr3_nt: TGCGCCAGCAGCGCTCGCACGGGGGTGAACACTGAAGCTTTCTTT

j_call: TRBJ2-5
clone_size: .
v_call: TRBV7-2
d_call: TRBD2
cdr3_aa: CASSLLRGEIPKETQYF
cdr3_nt: TGTGCCAGCAGCCTTTTGCGGGGGGAAATCCCTAAGGAGACCCAGTACTTC

j_call: TRBJ1-2
clone_size: once
v_call: TRBV9
d_call: TRBD1
cdr3_aa: CASSVAKDGRGLYGYTF
cdr3_nt: TGTGCCAGCAGCGTAGCTAAGGACGGCAGGGGGCTCTATGGCTACACCTTC

j_call: TRBJ1-2
clone_size: .
v_call: TRBV9
d_call: TRBD1
cdr3_aa: CASSPPPGDGGQAGGYGYTF
cdr3_nt: TGTGCCAGCAGCCCTCCTCCAGGGGATGGAGGACAGGCGGGTGGCTATGGCTACACCTTC

j_call: TRBJ2-1
clone_size: once
v_call: TRBV11-3
d_call: TRBD2
cdr3_aa: CASSKGLAAYNEQFF
cdr3_nt: TGTGCCAGCAGCAAGGGACTAGCGGCCTACAATGAGCAGTTCTTC

j_call: TRBJ2-7
clone_size: .
v_call: TRBV25-1
d_call: .
cdr3_aa: CASSERQDYEQYF
cdr3_nt: TGTGCCAGCAGTGAACGACAAGACTACGAGCAGTACTTC

j_call: TRBJ2-6
clone_size: .
v_call: TRBV7-9
d_call: .
cdr3_aa: CSSSRHLGASGANVLTF
cdr3_nt: TGTTCCAGCAGCAGACATTTGGGCGCCTCTGGGGCCAACGTCCTGACTTTC

j_call: TRBJ1-3
clone_size: .
v_call: TRBV11-2
d_call: .
cdr3_aa: CASSLLGGNTIYF
cdr3_nt: TGTGCCAGCAGCTTACTCGGTGGAAACACCATATATTTT

j_call: TRBJ2-1
clone_size: .
v_call: TRBV27
d_call: TRBD1
cdr3_aa: CASTGTGYNEQFF
cdr3_nt: TGTGCCAGCACCGGGACAGGTTACAATGAGCAGTTCTTC

j_call: TRBJ1-1
clone_size: .
v_call: TRBV11-2
d_call: .
cdr3_aa: CASSLGSGNTEAFF
cdr3_nt: TGTGCCAGCAGCTTAGGATCCGGGAACACTGAAGCTTTCTTT

j_call: TRBJ1-2
clone_size: .
v_call: TRBV19
d_call: .
cdr3_aa: CASSNATGHPSYGYTF
cdr3_nt: TGTGCCAGTAGTAATGCAACAGGGCACCCTTCCTATGGCTACACCTTC

j_call: TRBJ2-5
clone_size: .
v_call: TRBV2
d_call: .
cdr3_aa: CASSDAADSSGETQYF
cdr3_nt: TGTGCCAGCAGTGACGCAGCGGATTCAAGCGGAGAGACCCAGTACTTC

j_call: TRBJ1-5
clone_size: once
v_call: TRBV7-9
d_call: TRBD1
cdr3_aa: CASSRTGGAYQPQHF
cdr3_nt: TGTGCCAGCAGTCGGACAGGGGGCGCGTATCAGCCCCAGCATTTT

j_call: TRBJ2-3
clone_size: .
v_call: TRBV10-3
d_call: TRBD2
cdr3_aa: CAIGPSGGTDTQYF
cdr3_nt: TGTGCCATCGGGCCCAGCGGGGGCACAGATACGCAGTATTTT

j_call: TRBJ1-2
clone_size: .
v_call: TRBV7-9
d_call: TRBD1
cdr3_aa: CASSLAPLTGGAGYGYTF
cdr3_nt: TGTGCCAGCAGCTTAGCGCCACTGACAGGGGGCGCGGGTTATGGCTACACCTTC

j_call: TRBJ1-1
clone_size: .
v_call: TRBV11-2
d_call: .
cdr3_aa: CASSSLRAGAGTEAFF
cdr3_nt: TGTGCCAGCAGCTCCCTCCGAGCGGGGGCGGGCACTGAAGCTTTCTTT

j_call: TRBJ2-6
clone_size: .
v_call: TRBV7-9
d_call: .
cdr3_aa: CSSSKDRNYGPGANVLTF
cdr3_nt: TGTTCCAGCAGCAAAGACAGGAATTACGGGCCTGGGGCCAACGTCCTGACTTTC

j_call: TRBJ2-1
clone_size: .
v_call: TRBV19
d_call: TRBD2
cdr3_aa: CATEIAGGSYNEQFF
cdr3_nt: TGTGCCACTGAGATAGCGGGGGGCTCCTACAATGAGCAGTTCTTC

j_call: TRBJ2-5
clone_size: .
v_call: TRBV5-8
d_call: TRBD2
cdr3_aa: CASSGRAGRETQYF
cdr3_nt: TGTGCCAGCAGCGGGAGGGCAGGGAGAGAGACCCAGTACTTC

j_call: TRBJ2-2
clone_size: .
v_call: TRBV18
d_call: .
cdr3_aa: CASSSGGSFRELFF
cdr3_nt: TGTGCCAGCTCTTCGGGGGGCTCCTTCCGGGAGCTGTTTTTT

j_call: TRBJ1-1
clone_size: .
v_call: TRBV4-2
d_call: .
cdr3_aa: CASSQAQEAFF
cdr3_nt: TGTGCCAGCAGCCAAGCACAGGAAGCTTTCTTT

j_call: TRBJ1-2
clone_size: .
v_call: TRBV9
d_call: TRBD1
cdr3_aa: CASSAQTGGAGYTF
cdr3_nt: TGTGCCAGCAGCGCTCAGACAGGGGGAGCTGGCTACACCTTC

j_call: TRBJ2-5
clone_size: .
v_call: TRBV7-8
d_call: TRBD2
cdr3_aa: CASYKAPSGGQETQYF
cdr3_nt: TGTGCCAGCTATAAAGCCCCTAGCGGGGGCCAAGAGACCCAGTACTTC

j_call: TRBJ2-4
clone_size: .
v_call: TRBV12-2
d_call: .
cdr3_aa: CASRLKAWRF
cdr3_nt: TGTGCAAGTCGCTTAAAAGCCTGGAGATTC

j_call: TRBJ2-1
clone_size: .
v_call: TRBV5-6
d_call: TRBD1
cdr3_aa: CASSLDRGRNEQFF
cdr3_nt: TGTGCCAGCAGCTTGGATAGGGGGCGGAATGAGCAGTTCTTC

j_call: TRBJ1-2
clone_size: few
v_call: TRBV19
d_call: TRBD1
cdr3_aa: CASSTWGGQGNYGYTF
cdr3_nt: TGTGCCAGTAGTACCTGGGGCGGACAGGGCAACTATGGCTACACCTTC

j_call: TRBJ2-2
clone_size: .
v_call: TRBV5-1
d_call: .
cdr3_aa: CASSLLSGANTGELFF
cdr3_nt: TGCGCCAGCAGCTTGCTGAGCGGAGCGAACACCGGGGAGCTGTTTTTT

j_call: TRBJ1-1
clone_size: .
v_call: TRBV5-8
d_call: TRBD1
cdr3_aa: CASSAQGANTEAFF
cdr3_nt: TGTGCCAGCAGCGCCCAGGGGGCGAACACTGAAGCTTTCTTT

j_call: TRBJ1-1
clone_size: .
v_call: TRBV4-1
d_call: .
cdr3_aa: CASSQEAMNTEAFF
cdr3_nt: TGCGCCAGCAGCCAAGAAGCCATGAACACTGAAGCTTTCTTT

j_call: TRBJ2-7
clone_size: .
v_call: TRBV4-1
d_call: TRBD1
cdr3_aa: CASSQTLQGAYEQYF
cdr3_nt: TGCGCCAGCAGCCAAACACTACAGGGGGCTTACGAGCAGTACTTC

j_call: TRBJ2-3
clone_size: .
v_call: TRBV11-2
d_call: TRBD2
cdr3_aa: CASSPQIAGGTDTQYF
cdr3_nt: TGTGCCAGCAGCCCCCAGATAGCGGGGGGCACAGATACGCAGTATTTT

j_call: TRBJ1-4
clone_size: .
v_call: TRBV10-3
d_call: .
cdr3_aa: CAISARELATTNEKLFF
cdr3_nt: TGTGCCATCAGTGCCCGGGAACTCGCGACAACTAATGAAAAACTGTTTTTT

j_call: TRBJ2-1
clone_size: .
v_call: TRBV2
d_call: TRBD2
cdr3_aa: CASRAGGFEQFF
cdr3_nt: TGTGCCAGCAGAGCGGGGGGGTTTGAGCAGTTCTTC

j_call: TRBJ2-2
clone_size: .
v_call: TRBV2
d_call: TRBD1
cdr3_aa: CASSERGQGAGELFF
cdr3_nt: TGTGCCAGCAGTGAAAGGGGACAGGGGGCCGGGGAGCTGTTTTTT

j_call: TRBJ2-5
clone_size: few
v_call: TRBV5-1
d_call: .
cdr3_aa: CASSLSQSSETQYF
cdr3_nt: TGCGCCAGCAGCTTATCTCAGTCATCCGAGACCCAGTACTTC

j_call: TRBJ2-2
clone_size: few
v_call: TRBV6-1
d_call: TRBD1
cdr3_aa: CASTHRGTGELFF
cdr3_nt: TGTGCCAGCACCCACAGGGGCACCGGGGAGCTGTTTTTT

j_call: TRBJ1-3
clone_size: .
v_call: TRBV15
d_call: TRBD1
cdr3_aa: CATSRWRGPGNTIYF
cdr3_nt: TGTGCCACCAGCAGATGGAGGGGGCCTGGAAACACCATATATTTT

j_call: TRBJ1-1
clone_size: .
v_call: TRBV9
d_call: TRBD1
cdr3_aa: CASSAMTGGITEAFF
cdr3_nt: TGTGCCAGCAGCGCGATGACAGGGGGCATCACTGAAGCTTTCTTT

j_call: TRBJ2-2
clone_size: .
v_call: TRBV9
d_call: TRBD2
cdr3_aa: CASSVEGGGGYTGELFF
cdr3_nt: TGTGCCAGCAGCGTAGAGGGCGGCGGGGGTTACACCGGGGAGCTGTTTTTT

j_call: TRBJ1-2
clone_size: .
v_call: TRBV10-3
d_call: TRBD1
cdr3_aa: CAISLSDRGGGYTF
cdr3_nt: TGTGCCATCAGCTTATCGGACAGGGGAGGGGGCTACACCTTC

j_call: TRBJ2-1
clone_size: .
v_call: TRBV11-1
d_call: .
cdr3_aa: CASSLASLGSTASEQFF
cdr3_nt: TGTGCCAGCAGCTTAGCCTCCTTGGGGTCGACAGCCTCTGAGCAGTTCTTC

j_call: TRBJ1-3
clone_size: once
v_call: TRBV14
d_call: .
cdr3_aa: CASSHHTGTGNTIYF
cdr3_nt: TGTGCCAGCAGCCATCATACAGGAACTGGAAACACCATATATTTT

j_call: TRBJ1-2
clone_size: .
v_call: TRBV10-3
d_call: TRBD1
cdr3_aa: CAISQGAANYGYTF
cdr3_nt: TGTGCCATCAGTCAGGGGGCAGCTAACTATGGCTACACCTTC

j_call: TRBJ1-3
clone_size: .
v_call: TRBV6-5
d_call: .
cdr3_aa: CASSPGGTGNTIYF
cdr3_nt: TGTGCCAGCAGTCCCGGGGGTACTGGAAACACCATATATTTT

j_call: TRBJ2-2
clone_size: .
v_call: TRBV15
d_call: TRBD1
cdr3_aa: CATSRVGQGTGELFF
cdr3_nt: TGTGCCACCAGCAGAGTAGGACAGGGGACCGGGGAGCTGTTTTTT

j_call: TRBJ1-3
clone_size: .
v_call: TRBV5-4
d_call: TRBD1
cdr3_aa: CASSFGTGGNTIYF
cdr3_nt: TGTGCCAGCAGCTTTGGGACAGGTGGAAACACCATATATTTT